The next 21 T cell receptor beta chains were all read from a single sample in a study of CD8 T cells in Susac syndrome. RNA in amounts of roughly 0.5 to 1 ug was reverse transcribed with random hexamers. TCRdb analysed the immunoSEQ multiplex PCR reads with MiXCR anew, one entry per CDR3 protein. The table lists under 250,000 distinct CDR3 sequences, 85% to 95% of them singletons, with 0.15% in the top ten. The sample was CD4+ T cells from PBMCs. The receptor source for this set is a human donor with Susac syndrome.

V usage is TRBV5-4 and J usage is TRBJ2-2; a weak D match, TRBD2 (7 bases). V lost 6 bases and J 5 bases, leaving 14 bases between the germline ends. The CDR3 contains 14 residues. Germline V gives CDR1 SGHNT, CDR2 YYREEE (reference sequence). As DNA, the CDR3 is TGTGCCAGCAACCGCGGGGGCCCAACCGGGGAGCTGTTTTTT. As protein: CASNRGGPTGELFF. The whole variable domain, filled in from reference TRBV5-4 and TRBJ2-2, reads ETGVTQSPTHLIKTRGQQVTLRCSSQSGHNTVSWYQQALGQGPQFIFQYYREEENGRGNFPPRFSGLQFPNYSSELNVNALELDDSALYLCASNRGGPTGELFFGEGSRLTVL.

The CDR3: CASSLAGPTGEAFF. The CDR3 bases are TGTGCCAGCAGTTTAGCCGGGCCGACAGGGGAAGCTTTCTTT. This chain connects TRBV12-3 or TRBV12-4 to TRBJ1-1, with 7 bases that match TRBD1. V shed 0 bases, J shed 8 bases, and the junction held 6 bases outside the gene matches. CDR3 length: 14 residues.

The CDR3 spells CSARDTPRDSWTDTQYF. The CDR3, as DNA: TGCAGTGCTAGAGATACCCCTCGGGACAGTTGGACAGATACGCAGTATTTT. V gene TRBV20-1 combines with J gene TRBJ2-3, with 7 bases fitting TRBD1. J gave up 3 bases and V 0 bases, and 12 bases lay outside the gene matches. The length of the CDR3 is 17 residues. Per the germline V gene, CDR1 is DFQATT and CDR2 is SNEGSKA (reference sequence).

V is TRBV7-2 and J is TRBJ2-3; a weak D match, TRBD1 (5 bases). The CDR3 is 16 amino acids. Per germline, CDR1 SGHTA and CDR2 FQGNSA. Trimming stripped 2 bases from V and 2 bases from J, with 14 bases between. CDR3 residues: CASSLLTLTVTDTQYF. CDR3 nucleotide sequence: TGTGCCAGCAGCTTATTGACTCTGACAGTCACAGATACGCAGTATTTT.

V usage is TRBV27 and J usage is TRBJ2-7; unclear D gene. The CDR3 loop spans 13 amino acids. The V and J ends lost 6 bases and 6 bases respectively, with 15 bases between them. Looked up from germline, CDR1 is MNHEY and CDR2 is SMNVEV (reference sequence). CDR3 coding DNA: TGTGCCAGCAGGATTGTAGGCGGAACCGAGCAGTACTTC. Amino acids: CASRIVGGTEQYF.

The V call is TRBV10-3, the J call TRBJ1-1; 8 bases are a match to TRBD1. V dropped 0 bases and J dropped 1; count of bases not matched to a gene: 4. Germline values: CDR1 ENHRY, CDR2 SYGVKD. The CDR3 sequence is 16 residues long. CDR3 loop: CAISESGTGSNTEAFF. CDR3 DNA sequence: TGTGCCATCAGTGAGTCGGGGACAGGATCGAACACTGAAGCTTTCTTT.

The rearrangement joins TRBV20-1 to TRBJ2-3; 9 bases are shared with TRBD1. The CDR3 covers 15 residues. With 3 bases clipped from V and 2 bases from J, the junction kept 6 bases outside the gene matches. Germline V gives CDR1 DFQATT, CDR2 SNEGSKA (reference sequence). The CDR3 sequence: CSARVGQGLTDTQYF. The CDR3 DNA is TGCAGTGCTAGGGTGGGACAGGGACTCACAGATACGCAGTATTTT.

The chain links TRBV24-1 to TRBJ1-2; D not resolved. V lost 5 bases, J lost 5 bases, and 11 bases lay in between. The germline V gene has CDR1 KGHDR and CDR2 SFDVKD. This CDR3 region has 13 residues. The CDR3 loop is CATSVSELYGYTF. The CDR3 region has the DNA TGTGCCACCAGTGTTTCGGAGCTTTATGGCTACACCTTC.

The chain joins TRBV3-1 to TRBJ1-1; TRBD1 might be the D (6 bases). In germline, CDR1 is LGHDT, CDR2 YNNKEL (reference sequence). The germline V and J ends were trimmed by 0 bases and 2 bases, with 13 bases remaining between them. The CDR3 has 16 residues. CDR3 residues: CASSQDTLRGNTEAFF. In DNA form, the CDR3 reads TGTGCCAGCAGCCAAGATACCCTCAGGGGAAACACTGAAGCTTTCTTT.

This clonotype has only a few counts. This chain joins TRBV13 and TRBJ1-1; the D is unclear. The germline V gene encodes CDR1 PRHDT and CDR2 FYEKMQ (reference sequence). Trimming stripped 5 bases from V and 1 base from J, with 14 bases between. This CDR3 spans 15 amino acids. CDR3 DNA sequence: TGTGCCAGCAGCCGCGCCCGGACGGAGAACACTGAAGCTTTCTTT. The encoded protein is CASSRARTENTEAFF.

The chain couples TRBV7-2 to TRBJ1-2, with D unclear. The germline V gene encodes CDR1 SGHTA and CDR2 FQGNSA. Trimming pared 0 bases from V and 2 bases from J, leaving 4 bases between. This CDR3 spans 13 amino acids. CDR3 region: CASSLAENYGYTF. The CDR3 DNA reads TGTGCCAGCAGCTTAGCGGAGAACTATGGCTACACCTTC.

The chain couples TRBV6-5 to TRBJ2-1; TRBD2 aligns across 8 bases. The CDR3 runs 14 residues. The germline CDR1 and CDR2 sequences are MNHEY and SVGAGI. After removal of 2 bases from V and 7 bases from J, the junction contained 4 bases not matched to a gene. CDR3 residues: CASSYGTRRNEQFF. CDR3 nucleotides: TGTGCCAGCAGTTACGGGACTAGAAGGAATGAGCAGTTCTTC.

The J gene is TRBJ1-5, the V gene TRBV20-1; D is uncertain. From germline, CDR1 is DFQATT and CDR2 SNEGSKA (reference sequence). Trimming left V 6 bases short and J 3 bases short, with 15 bases between. This CDR3 is 14 amino acids long. This chain's CDR3 is CSARLAGYNQPQHF. CDR3 DNA: TGCAGTGCCAGGCTCGCAGGATACAATCAGCCCCAGCATTTT.

The V and J genes are TRBV20-1 and TRBJ1-6, with TRBD1 matching 7 bases. The germline CDR1 and CDR2 sequences are DFQATT and SNEGSKA (reference sequence). This CDR3 is built from 13 residues. The junction had 8 bases not matched to a gene; V was cut back by 5 bases and J by 10 bases. The CDR3 nucleotides are TGCAGTGCTCTACTACAGGGGAGATCACCCCTCCACTTT. This codes for CSALLQGRSPLHF.

The chain couples TRBV7-9 to TRBJ1-5; possible D gene TRBD1, 5 bases. Trimming cost V 5 bases and J 4 bases, with 9 bases left between them. Germline CDR1 SEHNR, CDR2 FQNEAQ (reference sequence). The CDR3 totals 13 residues. CDR3 region: CASSTSGNQPQHF. Here the CDR3 DNA reads TGTGCCAGCAGCACGTCAGGGAATCAGCCCCAGCATTTT.

The rearrangement joins TRBV7-8 to TRBJ1-6; maybe TRBD1 (5 bases). CDR1 and CDR2 from the germline V gene are SGHVS and FQNEAQ. Deletions cut 4 bases from V and 7 bases from J, with 20 bases between. This CDR3 spans 17 amino acids. CDR3 amino acids: CASSSQGGAGVNSPLHF. As DNA, the CDR3 is TGTGCCAGCAGCTCCCAAGGCGGGGCGGGAGTGAATTCACCCCTCCACTTT.

The gene calls are TRBV7-8 and TRBJ1-6; a possible D gene is TRBD1 (6 bases). Germline values: CDR1 SGHVS, CDR2 FQNEAQ. The V end lost 6 bases, the J end lost 10 bases, and 19 bases lay between the germline ends. The CDR3 loop spans 15 amino acids. The CDR3 here is CASSLRTARASPLHF. DNA for the CDR3: TGTGCCAGCAGTTTAAGGACAGCCCGGGCGTCACCCCTCCACTTT.

This chain joins TRBV4-2 and TRBJ1-2; perhaps TRBD1 as D (5 bases). The CDR3 covers 14 residues. V was clipped by 0 bases and J by 6 bases, with 11 bases between them. Germline CDR1 and CDR2: LGHNA and YNFKEQ. The CDR3 loop reads CASSQDGGEDGYTF. Here the CDR3 DNA reads TGTGCCAGCAGCCAAGATGGAGGGGAGGATGGCTACACCTTC.

The chain joins TRBV5-1 to TRBJ1-4; maybe TRBD1 (6 bases). CDR3 length: 16 residues. The germline V and J ends were trimmed by 4 bases and 4 bases, with 17 bases remaining between them. Germline-derived CDR1 and CDR2 are SGHRS and YFSETQ. CDR3 protein: CASSDIPDRLNEKLFF. In DNA form, the CDR3 reads TGCGCCAGCAGCGATATACCGGACAGACTTAATGAAAAACTGTTTTTT.

The rearrangement joins TRBV19 to TRBJ2-1, with 11 positions matching TRBD1. The CDR3 sequence is 16 residues long. V was clipped by 3 bases and J by 5 bases; unmatched bases: 6. Per germline, CDR1 LNHDA and CDR2 SQIVND (reference sequence). As DNA, the CDR3 is TGTGCCAGTAGTATGTCGGACAGGGGGCGCGACAATGAGCAGTTCTTC. It translates to CASSMSDRGRDNEQFF.

Turning to this clonotype: The junction does not match germline at one end; this may be a read error. The V call is TRBV10-3, the J call TRBJ2-3; D ambiguous. The CDR3 totals 12 residues. CDR1 and CDR2 from the germline V gene are ENHRY and SYGVKD. The CDR3, as DNA: TGTGCCATCAGTGGTCAAGTCGGCGGTCTGCGTTTT. It yields the protein CAISGQVGGLRF.